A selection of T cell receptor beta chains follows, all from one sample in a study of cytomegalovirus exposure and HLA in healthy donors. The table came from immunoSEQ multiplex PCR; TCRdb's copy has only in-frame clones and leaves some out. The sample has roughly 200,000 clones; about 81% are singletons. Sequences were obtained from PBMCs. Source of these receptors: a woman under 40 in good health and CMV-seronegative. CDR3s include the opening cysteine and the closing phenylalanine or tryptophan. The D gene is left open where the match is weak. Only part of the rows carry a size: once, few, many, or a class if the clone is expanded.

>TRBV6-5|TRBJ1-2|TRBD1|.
CASRSQGQALLDTF
TGTGCCAGCAGGTCGCAGGGACAGGCGCTACTGGACACCTTC
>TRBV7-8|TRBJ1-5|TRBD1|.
CASSSQGAVNQPQHF
TGTGCCAGCAGCTCCCAGGGGGCTGTTAATCAGCCCCAGCATTTT
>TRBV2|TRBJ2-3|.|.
CASSEVNSREDTQYF
TGTGCCAGCAGTGAAGTAAACTCCCGGGAAGATACGCAGTATTTT
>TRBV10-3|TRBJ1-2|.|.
CAISDPPGGANYGYTF
TGTGCCATCAGTGACCCTCCCGGGGGGGCTAACTATGGCTACACCTTC
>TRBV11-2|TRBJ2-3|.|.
CASSSTGLTPTDTQYF
TGTGCCAGCAGTTCAACGGGACTTACACCCACAGATACGCAGTATTTT
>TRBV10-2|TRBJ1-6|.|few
CASTRGRNSPLHF
TGCGCCAGCACCAGGGGTAGGAATTCACCCCTCCACTTT
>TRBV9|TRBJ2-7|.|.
CASSVVPGKQYEQYF
TGTGCCAGCAGCGTAGTTCCGGGGAAGCAATACGAGCAGTACTTC
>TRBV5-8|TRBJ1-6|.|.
CASCIRPYANSPLHF
TGTGCCAGCTGCATCAGGCCCTATGCGAATTCACCCCTCCACTTT
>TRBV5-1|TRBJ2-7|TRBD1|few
CASTRTGGYEQYF
TGCGCCAGCACCCGGACAGGGGGCTACGAGCAGTACTTC
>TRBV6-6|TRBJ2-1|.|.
CASSPPQDYLSNEQFF
TGTGCCAGCAGCCCACCGCAGGACTACTTGTCGAATGAGCAGTTCTTC
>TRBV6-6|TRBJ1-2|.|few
CASSYEGGYGYTF
TGTGCCAGCAGTTATGAGGGAGGCTATGGCTACACCTTC
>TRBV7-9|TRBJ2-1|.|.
CASSPEASNNEQFF
TGTGCCAGCAGCCCGGAGGCCAGCAACAATGAGCAGTTCTTC
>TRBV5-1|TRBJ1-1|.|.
CASSPAHTGRNTEAFF
TGCGCCAGCAGCCCAGCCCATACAGGGAGAAACACTGAAGCTTTCTTT
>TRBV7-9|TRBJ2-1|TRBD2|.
CASSLNPLVAGAHEQFF
TGTGCCAGCAGCTTAAACCCCCTGGTAGCGGGAGCGCATGAGCAGTTCTTC
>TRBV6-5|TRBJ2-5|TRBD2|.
CASSSGLAGGGGTQYF
TGTGCCAGCAGTTCCGGACTAGCGGGAGGGGGGGGGACCCAGTACTTC
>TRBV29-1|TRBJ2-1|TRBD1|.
CSVPRDRGRNEQFF
TGCAGCGTCCCCCGGGACAGGGGGCGCAATGAGCAGTTCTTC